The next 16 T cell receptor beta chains were all read from a single sample in a study of lymphopenia after photon versus proton radiotherapy. Clones were read by immunoSEQ multiplex PCR, and TCRdb kept only the in-frame ones, dropping some. This sample carries approximately 4,900 clones, 70% to 90% of them seen once, and the ten largest clones take roughly a quarter. Source: peripheral blood, taken from a patient treated with photon-based radiotherapy. The receptors derive from a man older than 75 with cholangiocarcinoma.

V gene TRBV6-1 combines with J gene TRBJ2-7, with 12 bases that match TRBD1. Germline assignment: CDR1 MNHNS and CDR2 SASEGT. V was clipped by 5 bases and J by 7 bases; unmatched bases: 9. The CDR3 runs 15 residues. The CDR3 nucleotides are TGTGCCAGCAGTCACCCGGGACAGGGGGCTGGGGAGCAGTACTTC. It translates to CASSHPGQGAGEQYF.

The chain combines TRBV14 with TRBJ1-2; the D gene is possibly TRBD1 (6 bases). Germline-derived CDR1 and CDR2 are SGHDN and FVKESK. The CDR3 totals 15 residues. Trimming pared 1 base from V and 4 bases from J, leaving 13 bases between. CDR3 sequence (DNA): TGTGCCAGCAGCCAAGTGACAGGCTGGAGCTATGGCTACACCTTC. Residues: CASSQVTGWSYGYTF.

The CDR3 region has the DNA TGTGCCAGCAGCTCGGACAGGGGCACAGATACGCAGTATTTT. Its translation: CASSSDRGTDTQYF. This chain joins TRBV5-8 and TRBJ2-3; TRBD1 matches 8 bases. The V gene end was trimmed by 3 bases and the J gene end by 1 base; junction bases not matched to a gene: 1. Germline V gives CDR1 SGHTS, CDR2 YDEGEE. CDR3 length: 14 residues.

The CDR3 protein is CASSVPLNSYNEQFF. Here the CDR3 DNA reads TGTGCCAGCAGTGTCCCACTTAACTCCTACAATGAGCAGTTCTTC. The chain links TRBV2 to TRBJ2-1; D is ambiguous. Germline V gene lookup returns CDR1 SNHLY and CDR2 FYNNEI. This CDR3 is built from 15 residues. V lost 4 bases to trimming and J lost 0 bases, with 10 bases between them.

The rearrangement joins TRBV28 to TRBJ2-3, with 8 positions matching TRBD2. The V segment lost 3 bases and the J segment 2 bases; nucleotides outside the gene matches: 4. Per germline, CDR1 MDHEN and CDR2 SYDVKM. This CDR3 contains 15 residues. In DNA, the CDR3 is TGTGCCAGCAGTTTGACGGGGGGGGCCACAGATACGCAGTATTTT. This translates into CASSLTGGATDTQYF. Together with reference TRBV28 and TRBJ2-3, the CDR3 gives the full variable domain: DVKVTQSSRYLVKRTGEKVFLECVQDMDHENMFWYRQDPGLGLRLIYFSYDVKMKEKGDIPEGYSVSREKKERFSLILESASTNQTSMYLCASSLTGGATDTQYFGPGTRLTVL.

The rearrangement uses TRBV2 and TRBJ1-1, with 10 positions matching TRBD1. The CDR3 length is 17 residues. J gave up 5 bases and V 0 bases, and 9 bases lay outside the gene matches. The germline CDR1 and CDR2 sequences are SNHLY and FYNNEI. CDR3 nucleotides: TGTGCCAGCAGTGAAGCGCCGACAGGGGGCGCGGGGACTGAAGCTTTCTTT. Translation gives CASSEAPTGGAGTEAFF.

The chain combines TRBV7-8 with TRBJ1-6; D is unresolved. The germline V and J ends were trimmed by 3 bases and 4 bases, with 10 bases remaining between them. Germline V gene lookup returns CDR1 SGHVS and CDR2 FQNEAQ. This CDR3 comprises 15 residues. In nucleotides, the CDR3 is TGTGCCAGCAGCTTCCAGTTACGGTATAATTCACCCCTCCACTTT. Translating it yields CASSFQLRYNSPLHF.

V and J are TRBV5-1 and TRBJ2-7; D call uncertain. The CDR3 length is 14 residues. The germline CDR1 and CDR2 sequences are SGHRS and YFSETQ. Deletions cut 0 bases from V and 2 bases from J, with 9 bases between. The CDR3 here is CASSLDLPTYEQYF. CDR3 nucleotides: TGCGCCAGCAGCTTGGACCTCCCAACCTACGAGCAGTACTTC.

The chain links TRBV6-4 to TRBJ2-3; 10 nucleotides match TRBD1. Trimming removed 8 bases from V and 3 bases from J; junction bases left unmatched: 5. CDR1 is MRHNA and CDR2 is SNTAGT in the germline V gene. This CDR3 is built from 14 residues. In DNA, the CDR3 is TGTGCCAGCTGCGGGACAGGGGAAACAGATACGCAGTATTTT. It codes for CASCGTGETDTQYF.

The chain employs TRBV29-1 and TRBJ2-5, with D perhaps matching TRBD1 or TRBD2 (6 bases each). Germline V lookup: CDR1 SQVTM, CDR2 ANQGSEA. The CDR3 totals 13 residues. The V end lost 2 bases, the J end lost 5 bases, and 12 bases lay between the germline ends. CDR3 residues: CSVESGGRETQYF. The CDR3 region has the DNA TGCAGCGTTGAATCCGGGGGCCGCGAGACCCAGTACTTC.

The count of this clone is one. This chain joins TRBV9 and TRBJ1-1; D is perhaps TRBD1 (6 bases). With 3 bases removed from V and 3 bases from J, the gap between germline ends came to 12 bases. The CDR3 contains 14 residues. Germline-derived CDR1 and CDR2 are SGDLS and YYNGEE. This CDR3 is CASSAHRDHTEAFF. CDR3 bases: TGTGCCAGCAGCGCGCACAGGGACCACACTGAAGCTTTCTTT.

This chain links TRBV5-4 with TRBJ2-1; TRBD2 matches at 9 bases. Germline assignment: CDR1 SGHNT and CDR2 YYREEE (reference sequence). The CDR3 length is 14 residues. V lost 4 bases, J lost 4 bases, and 3 bases stayed unmatched. The CDR3 loop reads CASSTAGGYNEQFF. CDR3 in DNA: TGTGCCAGCAGCACGGCGGGGGGGTACAATGAGCAGTTCTTC.

This chain links TRBV6-1 with TRBJ1-2; D ambiguous. Germline CDR1 and CDR2: MNHNS and SASEGT. This CDR3 is built from 16 residues. The V end was cut by 1 base, the J end by 0 bases, with 12 bases between. The CDR3 loop reads CASSEGAGLSNYGYTF. DNA of the CDR3: TGTGCCAGCAGTGAAGGGGCAGGCCTCTCTAACTATGGCTACACCTTC.

The chain employs TRBV6-1 and TRBJ2-5, with 12 bases aligning to TRBD2. The CDR3 extends over 18 amino acids. CDR1 and CDR2 (germline): MNHNS, SASEGT. The J segment lost 4 bases and the V segment lost 3 bases, leaving 12 bases of the junction unmatched. Written as DNA, the CDR3 is TGTGCCAGCAGTGACCGCCTTCTAGCGGGGGGGCGGGGAGAGACCCAGTACTTC. It specifies CASSDRLLAGGRGETQYF.

DNA of the CDR3: TGTGCCAGCAGCACCGGAAGTGGGCAACTCGAGCAGTACTTC. Residues: CASSTGSGQLEQYF. This chain links TRBV5-4 with TRBJ2-7; D gene unclear. V was trimmed by 4 bases and J by 6 bases, leaving 17 bases between them. CDR1 SGHNT and CDR2 YYREEE come from the germline V gene (reference sequence). The CDR3 is made up of 14 amino acids.

Written as DNA, the CDR3 is TGTGCCAGCCAAGACAGGGGCTCTGGAAACACCATATATTTT. Encoded protein: CASQDRGSGNTIYF. The V and J genes are TRBV2 and TRBJ1-3; the match to TRBD1 covers 8 bases. This CDR3 spans 14 amino acids. V lost 8 bases to trimming and J lost 0 bases; unmatched junction nucleotides: 3. CDR1 and CDR2 from the germline V gene are SNHLY and FYNNEI. The full variable domain, with the rest looked up from reference TRBV2 and TRBJ1-3, is EPEVTQTPSHQVTQMGQEVILRCVPISNHLYFYWYRQILGQKVEFLVSFYNNEISEKSEIFDDQFSVERPDGSNFTLKIRSTKLEDSAMYFCASQDRGSGNTIYFGEGSWLTVV.